This paragraph reports one T cell receptor beta chain. Its antigen is unknown. A sample-barcoded 5' primer and a J-beta primer mix were used in a second PCR of about 7 to 12 cycles. TCRdb recomputed calls from the 5' RACE reads with MiXCR, one row per CDR3 protein. The data contain about 730,000 distinct CDR3 sequences, around 46% of them singletons. Total RNA, at least 5 micrograms per sample, came from PBMCs. This sample stems from a study of blood T cells in healthy people across ages. The CDR3 is 15 amino acids. V was pared by 1 base and J by 4 bases, with 2 bases of the junction left unmatched. Germline V gives CDR1 LGHNA, CDR2 YNFKEQ. Study-level findings and limits: Long-lived donors exceeded aged donors in naive CD4+ cells and diversity.

The chain is built from TRBV4-2 and TRBJ1-2; 11 bases are shared with TRBD1. This clonotype was obtained from a woman aged 60 to 75 in good health. Sequencing used blood. CDR3 coding DNA: TGTGCCAGCAGCCAAGCCGGGACAGGGGGCTATGGCTACACCTTC. It is translated as CASSQAGTGGYGYTF.